The following is a T cell receptor beta chain sequence with its context. Its antigen is currently unknown. The data stem from a study of shared clonotypes between healthy human individuals. Study as a whole: For every donor, three CD4 naive, three CD4 memory, two CD8 naive and one CD8 memory plates were used. Study results and limitations: Sampling used blood alone; tissue repertoires probably differ.

The method was immunoSEQ multiplex PCR; TCRdb's version includes in-frame clones alone and lacks a portion of them. In the table there are around 240,000 clones, approximately 70% of which are singletons. Germline V CDR1 and CDR2: MNHNS, SASEGT. This CDR3 has 15 amino acids. The V gene end was trimmed by 10 bases and the J gene end by 1 base; junction bases not matched to a gene: 10. The chain recombines TRBV6-1 with TRBJ2-5; TRBD2 agrees at 9 bases. This TCR was recovered from a man in his thirties or forties in good health. The sequencing sample was made of memory CD4+ T cells sorted from blood. Indicated subset: CD45RA-negative fraction. The CDR3 here is CAIFAGGFPQETQYF. The CDR3, as DNA: TGTGCCATATTTGCGGGGGGGTTCCCCCAAGAGACCCAGTACTTC.